The source of this T cell receptor beta chain is a study of CD8 T cells in Susac syndrome. In blood CD8+ and CD4+ T cells, TCR beta underwent sequencing. The authors reverse transcribed about 0.45 to 1 ug RNA with random hexamers. By means of immunoSEQ multiplex PCR, TCR beta CDR3 spanning 54 Vbeta and 13 Jbeta underwent amplification. TCRdb re-called the immunoSEQ multiplex PCR reads through MiXCR, storing one row per CDR3 protein. The sample yields about 100,000 distinct CDR3 sequences, 95% seen once. This receptor was taken from a human donor with Susac syndrome. The sample was CD8+ T cells from PBMCs.

The CDR3 is CASSLGQWVDEQYF. The CDR3 nucleotides read TGTGCCAGCAGCCTAGGACAGTGGGTGGACGAGCAGTACTTC. This chain links TRBV14 with TRBJ2-7, with TRBD1 as a possible D gene (6 bases). This CDR3 contains 14 residues. The germline CDR1 and CDR2 sequences are SGHDN and FVKESK. The germline V and J ends were trimmed by 4 bases and 5 bases, with 15 bases remaining between them.